These 11 T cell receptor beta chains originate from one sample sequenced in a study of vaccination and CD4 T cells after COVID-19. An Oncomine TCR Beta short-read assay was used to sequence the DNA from cultured CD4+ T cells. One entry per CDR3 protein, called by TCRdb with MiXCR from the PCR reads. Here the sample spans 15,000 to 20,000 distinct CDR3 sequences, almost 40% being singletons. These receptors have no known antigen. As to treatment: roughly 10-day PBMC culture with coronavirus spike peptide pools or control peptides (ViraFEST assay). Sequenced: CD4+ T cells from blood, cultured in vitro. These receptors were taken from a human donor who had recovered from COVID-19.

The CDR3 DNA reads TGTGCCAGCAGTCCCGCGGGAGTTACGCAGTATTTT. It is translated as CASSPAGVTQYF. V and J are TRBV12-3 or TRBV12-4 and TRBJ2-3; the match to TRBD2 covers 7 bases. The CDR3 has 12 residues. V lost 5 bases and J lost 8; bases outside the gene matches: 4.

This chain links TRBV5-4 with TRBJ2-5; no clear D gene. Trimming pared 0 bases from V and 4 bases from J, leaving 7 bases between. CDR3 size: 13 residues. Germline V CDR1 and CDR2: SGHNT, YYREEE (reference sequence). The CDR3 is CASSLVPAETQYF. The DNA of the CDR3 is TGTGCCAGCAGCTTGGTGCCAGCAGAGACCCAGTACTTC.

This clonotype was counted only a few times. The rearrangement links TRBV7-6 to TRBJ2-1; 10 nucleotides agree with TRBD1. This CDR3 contains 17 residues. Germline CDR1 is SGHVS and CDR2 is FNYEAQ. Trimming cost V 4 bases and J 4 bases; bases outside gene matches: 10. The CDR3 region is CASSSAGGTGVYNEQFF. DNA for the CDR3: TGTGCCAGCAGCTCCGCAGGGGGGACAGGGGTGTACAATGAGCAGTTCTTC.

J is TRBJ1-1 and V is TRBV5-1, with 10 bases that match TRBD1. The germline gives CDR1 SGHRS, CDR2 YFSETQ. With 4 bases clipped from V and 1 base from J, the junction kept 10 bases outside the gene matches. This CDR3 has 17 residues. The CDR3 spells CASSRTTGGVENTEAFF. The CDR3 bases are TGCGCCAGCAGCAGAACGACAGGGGGCGTAGAGAACACTGAAGCTTTCTTT.

The chain joins TRBV12-3 or TRBV12-4 to TRBJ2-5; 9 bases align to TRBD2. Trimming removed 6 bases from V and 4 bases from J; junction bases left unmatched: 3. This CDR3 contains 13 residues. Here the CDR3 DNA reads TGTGCCAGCAGCCTAGCGGGAACAGAGACCCAGTACTTC. It codes for CASSLAGTETQYF.

This clonotype came up a few times. This rearrangement joins TRBV20-1 to TRBJ2-4; perhaps TRBD2 as D (5 bases). CDR1 and CDR2 from the germline V gene are DFQATT and SNEGSKA (reference sequence). Trimming left V 6 bases short and J 0 bases short, with 12 bases between. The CDR3 runs to 14 residues. The CDR3: CSARPGLAKNIQYF. The DNA of the CDR3 is TGCAGTGCCAGACCGGGATTAGCCAAAAACATTCAGTACTTC.

V is TRBV20-1 and J is TRBJ2-3; TRBD2 aligns across 10 bases. CDR3 length: 14 residues. The trim removed 3 bases at V and 1 base at J, leaving 1 base unmatched. Germline CDR1 reads DFQATT; CDR2 reads SNEGSKA (reference sequence). The CDR3 bases are TGCAGTGCTAGTAGCGGGGGGCGCACAGATACGCAGTATTTT. This sequence encodes CSASSGGRTDTQYF.

The chain links TRBV5-1 to TRBJ2-3, with D possibly being TRBD1 (6 bases). CDR3 length: 14 residues. Trimming cost V 4 bases and J 1 base, with 10 bases left between them. CDR1 is SGHRS and CDR2 is YFSETQ in the germline V gene. The CDR3 sequence: CASSARQGTDTQYF. The CDR3 nucleotides are TGCGCCAGCAGCGCCCGACAGGGCACAGATACGCAGTATTTT.

The chain uses TRBV27 and TRBJ1-2; tentative D call: TRBD1 (5 bases). There are 15 residues in the CDR3. CDR1 MNHEY and CDR2 SMNVEV come from the germline V gene (reference sequence). V dropped 4 bases and J dropped 2 bases, with 14 bases sitting between them. As DNA, the CDR3 is TGTGCCAGCAGTTCTCGATCGGGACGGAACTATGGCTACACCTTC. This translates into CASSSRSGRNYGYTF.

A word on this clonotype: The junction and the germline gene differ at one end; a read error may be behind it. The rearrangement uses TRBV6-1 and TRBJ2-5; the D is unclear. Germline values: CDR1 MNHNS, CDR2 SASEGT. This CDR3 spans 13 amino acids. CDR3 residues: CASSQATQETQYF. The CDR3 region has the DNA TGTGCCAGCAGTCAAGCGACCCAAGAGACCCAGTACTTC.

This chain uses TRBV2 with TRBJ2-3; the match to TRBD2 covers 11 bases. J was trimmed by 0 bases and V by 8 bases; bases with no gene match: 10. This CDR3 spans 17 amino acids. In germline, CDR1 is SNHLY, CDR2 FYNNEI. The CDR3 region has the DNA TGTGCCAGCGGGCTAGCGGGAGGTCTCACTAGCACAGATACGCAGTATTTT. It translates to CASGLAGGLTSTDTQYF.